This T cell receptor beta chain stems from a study of T cells after yellow fever vaccination. Study as a whole: CD3, CD45RA, CCR7 and CD95 staining defined sorted EM, EMRA, CM and Tscm cells.

Generation of TCR cDNA used 5'RACE template switching (which added a universal primer site and UMIs). TCRdb reprocessed the 5' RACE reads with MiXCR, giving one entry per CDR3 protein. Of around 26,000 distinct CDR3 sequences in the sample, less than 4% were seen once. Overall study findings and caveats: At day 0, almost all vaccine-responding clonotypes escaped detection in the sorted memory subsets.

There are 18 residues in the CDR3. V lost 2 bases to trimming and J lost 4 bases; unmatched junction nucleotides: 15. Germline V gene lookup returns CDR1 SGDLS and CDR2 YYNGEE. This TCR was sampled from a man between 18 and 35 years old who received the YFV17D yellow fever vaccine. Sample: PBMCs, either bulk or a sorted T-cell subset (CD4+, CD8+, memory, or dextramer-sorted; not recorded which), taken about 41 days after the first yellow fever vaccination. V usage is TRBV9 and J usage is TRBJ2-5; 9 nucleotides match TRBD2. CDR3 bases: TGTGCCAGCAGCGTCGGCGGCGGGGGGGCGATAGGTGCAGAGACCCAGTACTTC. As protein: CASSVGGGGAIGAETQYF.